This T cell receptor beta chain was sequenced for a study of OX40 agonist ivuxolimab in advanced cancers. Overall study context: Ivuxolimab doses were 0.01, 0.1, 0.3, 1.5, 3 or 10 mg/kg every 2 weeks. It was permissible to have had prior anti-PD-1, anti-PD-L1 or anti-CTLA-4 therapy, and approximately 40% had some.

The CDR3 contains 15 residues. The V gene's germline CDR1 is MNHNY and CDR2 SVGAGI (reference sequence). Study-level findings and limits: Expanded clones tended on average to be more numerous among CD8+ T cells than CD4+. Antigen specificity remained undetermined for the expanded peripheral T cells.

Note on this clone: Its antigen is unknown.

TCRdb keeps only in-frame clones here, not all; method: immunoSEQ multiplex PCR. The sample consists of 40,000 to 50,000 clones, 75% to 90% of them appearing once. V usage is TRBV6-6 and J usage is TRBJ2-5; the match to TRBD2 covers 10 bases. The J call may be faulty, since TRBJ2-7 better matches the DNA end. Sequenced here: CD4+ or CD8+ T cells sorted from blood, sampled in a trial of the OX40 agonist ivuxolimab. This TCR was sampled from an adult with an advanced solid tumor such as melanoma, head and neck, liver or kidney cancer. In nucleotides, the CDR3 is TGTGCCAGCAGTTTACTAGCGGGGTCCTCATACGAGCAGTACTTC. It encodes CASSLLAGSSYEQYF.